The subject of this entry is one T cell receptor beta chain. What it binds is unknown. This sample was included in a study of cytomegalovirus exposure and HLA in healthy donors. Study at large: According to later analysis, the same platform produced the approximately 130 validation and approximately 630 first-cohort repertoires.

The donors were members of the roughly 120-subject validation cohort (separate from the roughly 670-subject first cohort). Study-wide findings and caveats: There were a few CMV-associated chains whose specificity for CMV antigens was confirmed in vitro. The authors enumerated 150 to 200 TCR beta chains as linked to cytomegalovirus.

Libraries were prepared by immunoSEQ multiplex PCR; TCRdb keeps only in-frame clonotypes and omits some of them. The sample shows around 220,000 clones, approximately 88% of them seen only once. The receptor comes from a woman in her 30s in good health and CMV-seropositive. The sample was PBMCs.

In nucleotides, the CDR3 is TGTGCCAGCAGTAGACCGGGACAGGGGACCTACGAGCAGTACTTC. This encodes CASSRPGQGTYEQYF. J is TRBJ2-7 and V is TRBV27; 10 bases match TRBD1. The CDR3 runs to 15 residues. Trimming at V came to 5 bases and at J to 2 bases, leaving 6 bases not matched to a gene. Germline V gene data show CDR1 as MNHEY and CDR2 as SMNVEV (reference sequence).